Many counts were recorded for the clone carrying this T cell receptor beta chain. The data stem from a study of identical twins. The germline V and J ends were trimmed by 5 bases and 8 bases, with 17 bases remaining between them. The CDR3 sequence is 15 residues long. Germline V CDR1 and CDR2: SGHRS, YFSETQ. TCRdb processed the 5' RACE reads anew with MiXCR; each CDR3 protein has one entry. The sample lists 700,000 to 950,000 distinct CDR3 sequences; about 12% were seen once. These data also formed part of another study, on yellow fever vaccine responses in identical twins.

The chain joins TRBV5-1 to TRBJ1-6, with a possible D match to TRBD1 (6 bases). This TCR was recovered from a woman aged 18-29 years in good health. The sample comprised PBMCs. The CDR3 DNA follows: TGCGCCAGCAGAAACCCAGGGACAAGAGATTCACCCCTCCACTTT. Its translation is CASRNPGTRDSPLHF. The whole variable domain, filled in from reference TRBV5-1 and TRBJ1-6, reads KAGVTQTPRYLIKTRGQQVTLSCSPISGHRSVSWYQQTPGQGLQFLFEYFSETQRNKGNFPGRFSGRQFSNSRSEMNVSTLELGDSALYLCASRNPGTRDSPLHFGNGTRLTVT.